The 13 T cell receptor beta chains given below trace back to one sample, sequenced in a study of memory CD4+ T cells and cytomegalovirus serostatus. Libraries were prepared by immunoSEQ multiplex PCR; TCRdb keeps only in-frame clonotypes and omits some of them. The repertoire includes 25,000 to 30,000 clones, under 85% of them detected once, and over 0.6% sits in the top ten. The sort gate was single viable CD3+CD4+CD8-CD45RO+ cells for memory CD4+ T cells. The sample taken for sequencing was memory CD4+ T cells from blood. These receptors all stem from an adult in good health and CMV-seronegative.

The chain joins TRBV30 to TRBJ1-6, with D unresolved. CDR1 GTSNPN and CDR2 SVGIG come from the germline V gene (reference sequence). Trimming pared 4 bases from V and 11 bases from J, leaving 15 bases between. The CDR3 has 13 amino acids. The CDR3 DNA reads TGTGCCTGGAAGGGCACTCAACGTGCACCCCTCCACTTT. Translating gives CAWKGTQRAPLHF.

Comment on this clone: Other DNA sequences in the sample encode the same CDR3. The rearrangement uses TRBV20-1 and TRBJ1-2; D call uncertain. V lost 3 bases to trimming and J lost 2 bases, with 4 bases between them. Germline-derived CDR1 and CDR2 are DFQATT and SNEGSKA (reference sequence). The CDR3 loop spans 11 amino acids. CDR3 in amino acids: CSASPNYGYTF. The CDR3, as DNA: TGCAGTGCTAGCCCCAACTATGGCTACACCTTC.

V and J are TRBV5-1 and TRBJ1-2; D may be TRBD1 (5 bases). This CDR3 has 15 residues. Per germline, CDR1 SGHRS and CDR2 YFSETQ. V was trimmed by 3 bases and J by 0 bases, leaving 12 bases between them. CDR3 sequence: CASSSQGNTNYGYTF. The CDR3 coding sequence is TGCGCCAGCAGCTCCCAGGGAAACACTAACTATGGCTACACCTTC.

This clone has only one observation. This chain's CDR3 is CAIRADQETQYF. DNA for the CDR3: TGTGCCATCAGGGCAGACCAAGAGACCCAGTACTTC. The chain combines TRBV10-3 with TRBJ2-5; D is unresolved. Germline V gene data show CDR1 as ENHRY and CDR2 as SYGVKD. This CDR3 has 12 amino acids. Trimming left V 6 bases short and J 0 bases short, with 5 bases between.

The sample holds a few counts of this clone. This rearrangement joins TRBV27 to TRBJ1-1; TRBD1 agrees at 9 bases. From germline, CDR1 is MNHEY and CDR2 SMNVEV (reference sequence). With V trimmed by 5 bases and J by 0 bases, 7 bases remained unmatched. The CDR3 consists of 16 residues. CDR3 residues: CASSLGTGNLNTEAFF. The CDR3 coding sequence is TGTGCCAGCAGTCTCGGGACAGGGAACTTGAACACTGAAGCTTTCTTT.

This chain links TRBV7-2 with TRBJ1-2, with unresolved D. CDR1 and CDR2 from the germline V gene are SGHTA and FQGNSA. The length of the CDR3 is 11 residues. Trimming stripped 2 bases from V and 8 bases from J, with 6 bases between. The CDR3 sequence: CASSLRLGYTF. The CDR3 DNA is TGTGCCAGCAGCTTACGCTTAGGCTACACCTTC.

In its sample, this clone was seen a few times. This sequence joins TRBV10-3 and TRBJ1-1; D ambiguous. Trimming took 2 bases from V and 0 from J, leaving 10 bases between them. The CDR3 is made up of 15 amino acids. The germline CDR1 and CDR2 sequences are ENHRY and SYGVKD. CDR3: CAISEGGAMNTEAFF. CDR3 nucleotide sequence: TGTGCCATCAGTGAGGGTGGAGCAATGAACACTGAAGCTTTCTTT.

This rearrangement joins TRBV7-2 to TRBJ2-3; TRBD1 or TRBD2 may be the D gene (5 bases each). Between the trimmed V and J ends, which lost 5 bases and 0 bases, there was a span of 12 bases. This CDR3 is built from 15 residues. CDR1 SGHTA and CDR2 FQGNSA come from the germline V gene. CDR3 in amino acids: CASSLRDLSTDTQYF. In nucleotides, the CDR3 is TGTGCCAGCAGCCTCCGGGACCTCAGCACAGATACGCAGTATTTT.

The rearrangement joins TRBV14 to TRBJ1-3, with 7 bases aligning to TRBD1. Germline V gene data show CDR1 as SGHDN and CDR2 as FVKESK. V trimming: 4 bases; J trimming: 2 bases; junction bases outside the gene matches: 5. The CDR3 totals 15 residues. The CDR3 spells CASSRYRGAGNTIYF. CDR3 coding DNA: TGTGCCAGCAGCCGCTACAGGGGAGCTGGAAACACCATATATTTT. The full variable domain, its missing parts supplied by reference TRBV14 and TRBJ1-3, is EAGVTQFPSHSVIEKGQTVTLRCDPISGHDNLYWYRRVMGKEIKFLLHFVKESKQDESGMPNNRFLAERTGGTYSTLKVQPAELEDSGVYFCASSRYRGAGNTIYFGEGSWLTVV.

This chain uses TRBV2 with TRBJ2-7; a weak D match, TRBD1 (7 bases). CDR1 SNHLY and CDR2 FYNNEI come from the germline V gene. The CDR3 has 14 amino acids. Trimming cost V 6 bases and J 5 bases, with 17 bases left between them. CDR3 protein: CASSAGQWSHEQYF. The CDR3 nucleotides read TGTGCCAGCAGCGCGGGACAGTGGTCCCACGAGCAGTACTTC.

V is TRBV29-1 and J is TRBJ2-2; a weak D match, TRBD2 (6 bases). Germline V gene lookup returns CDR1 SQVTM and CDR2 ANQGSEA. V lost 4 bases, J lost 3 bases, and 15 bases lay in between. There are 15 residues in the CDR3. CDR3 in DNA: TGCAGCGTTGGTAGGCAGGACTATGACACCGGGGAGCTGTTTTTT. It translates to CSVGRQDYDTGELFF.

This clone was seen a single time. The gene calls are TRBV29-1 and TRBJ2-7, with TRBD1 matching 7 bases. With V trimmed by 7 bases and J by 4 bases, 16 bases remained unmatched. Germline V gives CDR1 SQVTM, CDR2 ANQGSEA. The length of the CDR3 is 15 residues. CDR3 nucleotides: TGCAGCGCCAGGACAGGTGTGGTTGTGGGTTACGAGCAGTACTTC. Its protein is CSARTGVVVGYEQYF.

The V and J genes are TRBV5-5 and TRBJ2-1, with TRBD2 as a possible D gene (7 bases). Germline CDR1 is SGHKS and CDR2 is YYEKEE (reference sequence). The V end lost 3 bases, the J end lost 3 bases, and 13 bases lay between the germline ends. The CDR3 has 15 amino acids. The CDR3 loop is CASSWVGGGYNEQFF. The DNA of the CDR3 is TGTGCCAGCAGCTGGGTGGGAGGGGGCTACAATGAGCAGTTCTTC. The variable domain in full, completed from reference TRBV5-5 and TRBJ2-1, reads DAGVTQSPTHLIKTRGQQVTLRCSPISGHKSVSWYQQVLGQGPQFIFQYYEKEERGRGNFPDRFSARQFPNYSSELNVNALLLGDSALYLCASSWVGGGYNEQFFGPGTRLTVL.